This T cell receptor (beta chain) was obtained from a study of spatial heterogeneity in lung cancer (dated by TCRdb to 2018 to 2020). Looking at the study overall: The donors were around 69 patients from the lung TRACERx cohort who had early-stage, untreated non-small cell lung cancer. Nonsynonymous mutation counts, determined by whole-exome sequencing of tumor tissue, were related to TCR repertoire features. In non-small cell lung cancer, the study made a quantitative comparison of TCR alpha and beta repertoires among multiple tumor regions, matched nontumor lung and blood. In the raw uncorrected reads, each unique combination of TCR and UMI appeared more than ten times on average. Follow-up PBMC samples were sequenced whenever the samples were available, and the median time to follow-up was two to three years after resection. More beta-chain than alpha-chain transcripts were consistently detected, likely reflecting higher beta-chain transcript abundance. At surgery, about 210 tumor regions, 64 matched nontumor lung samples and 56 PBMC samples were TCR-sequenced for both alpha and beta chains.

This clonotype was counted at least ten times. Its antigen is still unknown. One base away there is no much larger clone; base qualities are not given. Receptors were amplified or captured by 5' RACE. The sequencer listed for this sample is NextSeq 500. To allow correction of PCR and sequencing errors, the TCR library protocol tagged every TCR cDNA molecule with a unique molecular identifier. The authors processed their data as follows. TCR identification, UMI-based error correction and CDR3 extraction were performed with Decombinator tools. TCRs above a frequency of 2 per 1,000, corresponding to the top 1% of the tumor frequency distribution, were defined as expanded. Renyi diversity was computed with the R vegan package after each repertoire had been subsampled 100 times to 5,000 TCRs. To build CDR3 similarity networks, amino acid triplet string-kernel similarity was used, and CDR3s were connected when their pairwise similarity was above 0.82. The public reads were quality trimmed at Q25 with fastp and then assembled into clones with MiXCR by TCRdb, keeping productive beta chains. A single entry per CDR3 protein holds the most common genes and DNA from its merged rows. The V and J calls and clone size come from TCRdb's table, not from the authors' own analysis. The sample table records about 41,000 distinct CDR3 sequences; over 9.5% of these occur just once. Roughly 15% of the sample lies in the top ten.

V lost 0 bases and J lost 7 bases; the stretch between them is 7 bases long. Measured from the cysteine to the phenylalanine, the CDR3 is 13 residues long. Just the 39-base CDR3 DNA is kept, in frame starting at base 1. Taken from the germline V gene (reference sequence), the CDR1 and CDR2 loops are LGHDT and YNNKEL. The time point label here, explained by the study, means: blood at routine non-recurrence follow-up after resection. For TCR sequencing, whole RNA was extracted from tumor and nontumor lung tissue, or from cryopreserved PBMC samples, and no cell sorting was done. Only patients with enough RNA available from two or more tumor regions were chosen for TCR sequencing. Overall study results and their limits: Only around 15 patients were included in the comparisons of baseline and follow-up blood repertoires. Confirming at a functional level the hypothesis that regional TCRs recognize regional mutations was considered to require additional single-cell paired TCR alpha and beta sequencing. Ubiquitous expanded tumor TCRs were found in blood more often at tumor resection than at routine follow-up.

Sequenced material: PBMCs, taken at follow-up. The rearranged chain carries TRBV3-1 and TRBJ1-5, with the D gene too uncertain to name. The receptor was derived from a female donor with early-stage non-small cell lung cancer. The CDR3 reads CASSQDRFQPQHF. The DNA sequence follows: TGTGCCAGCAGCCAAGATCGGTTCCAGCCCCAGCATTTT.